A selection of T cell receptor beta chains follows, all from one sample in a study of molecular identifiers for immune sequencing clone quantification. Each CDR3 protein gets one entry after TCRdb re-called the PCR reads with MiXCR. The profile shows tens of thousands of distinct CDR3 sequences, roughly a fifth of them singletons. The sample taken for sequencing was naive CD8+ T cells from blood, with Jurkat cell RNA spiked in. The receptors here all came from a human donor in good health. Some libraries in this study had Jurkat cell RNA spiked in. CDR3s include the opening cysteine and the closing phenylalanine or tryptophan. The D gene is left open where the match is weak. Only part of the rows carry a size: once, few, many, or a class if the clone is expanded.

size	D	V	J	DNA	CDR3
few	-	TRBV7-9	TRBJ2-1	TGTGCCAGCAGCCTAAACCGGCAGTACAATGAGCAGTTCTTC	CASSLNRQYNEQFF
few	-	TRBV6-6	TRBJ2-3	TGTGCCAGCAGTTACTTTGGGGGTGAGGGCACAGATACGCAGTATTTT	CASSYFGGEGTDTQYF
few	-	TRBV12-3/TRBV12-4	TRBJ2-1	TGTGCCAGCAGTCATCAGAAGAGCTCCCACAATGAGCAGTTCTTC	CASSHQKSSHNEQFF
many	-	TRBV7-9	TRBJ2-7	TGTGCCAGCAGCGCCGAGGGTTCCTACGAGCAGTACTTC	CASSAEGSYEQYF
many	-	TRBV28	TRBJ2-4	TGTGCCAGCGGTTCTCAGTTAGCCAAAAACATTCAGTACTTC	CASGSQLAKNIQYF
-	TRBD1	TRBV29-1	TRBJ1-1	TGCAGCGTCGGACAGGGGAACACTGAAGCTTTCTTT	CSVGQGNTEAFF
many	TRBD2	TRBV25-1	TRBJ2-4	TGTGCCAGCAGTGATTGGGGGGGTTCGGCCAAAAACATTCAGTACTTC	CASSDWGGSAKNIQYF
many	-	TRBV7-2	TRBJ2-7	TGTGCCAGCCTGGATCCTGGAACAGCCTACGAGCAGTACTTC	CASLDPGTAYEQYF
many	-	TRBV5-6	TRBJ1-2	TGTGCCAGCAGCTTGGAACCCAGCTACTATGGCTACACCTTC	CASSLEPSYYGYTF
many	-	TRBV6-5	TRBJ1-1	TGTGCCAGCAGTTACGTGGAGGGTCCCCTGGTCGCTTTCTTT	CASSYVEGPLVAFF
-	TRBD1	TRBV12-3/TRBV12-4	TRBJ1-2	TGTGCCAGCAGTTTAGGGACAGGGGATGTAGTCCACACCTTC	CASSLGTGDVVHTF
many	-	TRBV6-5	TRBJ2-3	TGTGCCAGCAGTTACTCCCCGGAGGGGGGCACAGATACGCAGTATTTT	CASSYSPEGGTDTQYF
few	TRBD1	TRBV2	TRBJ1-6	TGTGCCAGCAGGTCCGGGACAGGGGGCAAGGCACCCCTCCACTTT	CASRSGTGGKAPLHF
many	-	TRBV5-4	TRBJ1-1	TGTGCCAGCAGCTTACGGTCAGGGGCCCCTGAAGCTTTCTTT	CASSLRSGAPEAFF
-	-	TRBV7-9	TRBJ1-1	TGTGCCAGCAGCTTCCCAGCGGACGCCGAAGCTTTCTTT	CASSFPADAEAFF
many	-	TRBV28	TRBJ2-3	TGTGCCAGCAGTTTAAGGACAGAGAGAAGCACAGATACGCAGTATTTT	CASSLRTERSTDTQYF
few	TRBD2	TRBV25-1	TRBJ2-7	TGTGCCAGCAGTGAAGGGTTAGCGGGGGCCACAGGCTCCTACGAGCAGTACTTC	CASSEGLAGATGSYEQYF
few	TRBD1	TRBV25-1	TRBJ2-7	TGTGCCAGCAGTGGTTGGGACAGGGGGCCCCACGAGCAGTACTTC	CASSGWDRGPHEQYF
many	-	TRBV29-1	TRBJ2-3	TGCAGCGTCAACCTCAGGGGGGCTGGAACAGATACGCAGTATTTT	CSVNLRGAGTDTQYF
-	-	TRBV27	TRBJ2-7	TGTGCCAGCAGTTTTGGTCAGAAATACGAGCAGTACTTC	CASSFGQKYEQYF
many	TRBD2	TRBV12-3/TRBV12-4	TRBJ2-3	TGTGCCAGCAGTTCCGGACTAGCGGGGGTCCGAGATACGCAGTATTTT	CASSSGLAGVRDTQYF
few	-	TRBV7-9	TRBJ1-1	TGTGCCAGCAGCTTATTCCAGGGTTTAGCTTTCTTT	CASSLFQGLAFF
few	-	TRBV6-2/TRBV6-3	TRBJ2-7	TGTGCCAGCAGTCAGACAGTTACCCCGTACGAGCAGTACTTC	CASSQTVTPYEQYF